This T cell receptor beta chain was sequenced for a study of T cell repertoires in cytomegalovirus infection. The CDR3 has 14 residues. Between the trimmed V and J ends, which lost 2 bases and 5 bases, there was a span of 13 bases. Germline CDR1 reads ENHRY; CDR2 reads SYGVKD. In TCRdb, the reads were re-called with MiXCR into one record per CDR3 protein. Of about 920,000 distinct CDR3 sequences in the sample, approximately 30% were seen once. As for this clonotype: No antigen is known for it.

The chain is built from TRBV10-3 and TRBJ2-7, with D tentatively TRBD1 or TRBD2 (5 bases each). The TCR originated in a human donor in good health (CMV status not recorded). Some clones in this sample may be carry-over from other donors' samples. This specimen consisted of cultured CD8+ T cells from PBMCs, obtained from culture after CMV antigen stimulation. CDR3 in amino acids: CAISEGRDLDEQYF. The CDR3 DNA is TGTGCCATCAGTGAGGGCAGGGACCTCGACGAGCAGTACTTC.